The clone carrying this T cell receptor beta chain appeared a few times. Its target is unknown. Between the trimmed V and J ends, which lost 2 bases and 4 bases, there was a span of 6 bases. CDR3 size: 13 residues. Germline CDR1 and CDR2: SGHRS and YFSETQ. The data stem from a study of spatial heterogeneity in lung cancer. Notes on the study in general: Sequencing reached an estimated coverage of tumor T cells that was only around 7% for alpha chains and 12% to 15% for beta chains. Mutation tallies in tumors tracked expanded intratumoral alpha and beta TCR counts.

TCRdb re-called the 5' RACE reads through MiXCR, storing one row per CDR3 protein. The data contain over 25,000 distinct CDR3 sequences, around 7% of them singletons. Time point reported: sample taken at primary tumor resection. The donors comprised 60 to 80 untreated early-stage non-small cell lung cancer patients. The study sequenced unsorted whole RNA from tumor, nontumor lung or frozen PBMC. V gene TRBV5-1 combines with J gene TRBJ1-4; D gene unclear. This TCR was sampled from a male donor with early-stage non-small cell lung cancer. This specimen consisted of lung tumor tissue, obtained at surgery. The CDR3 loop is CASSFGYNEKLFF. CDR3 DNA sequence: TGCGCCAGCAGCTTTGGGTATAATGAAAAACTGTTTTTT.